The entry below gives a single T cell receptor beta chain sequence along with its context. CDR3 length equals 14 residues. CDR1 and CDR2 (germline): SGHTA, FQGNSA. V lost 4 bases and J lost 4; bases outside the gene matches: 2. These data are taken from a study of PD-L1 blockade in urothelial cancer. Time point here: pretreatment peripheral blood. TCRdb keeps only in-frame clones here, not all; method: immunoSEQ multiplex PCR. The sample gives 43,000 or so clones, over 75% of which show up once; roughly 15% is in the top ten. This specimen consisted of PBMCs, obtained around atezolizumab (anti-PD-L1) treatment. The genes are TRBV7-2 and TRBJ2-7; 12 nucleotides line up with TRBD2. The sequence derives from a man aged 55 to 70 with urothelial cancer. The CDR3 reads CASSSGLAGYEQYF. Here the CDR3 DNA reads TGTGCCAGCAGCTCAGGACTAGCGGGATACGAGCAGTACTTC.